This is a list of T cell receptor beta chains from one sample in a study of graft-versus-host responses after intestinal transplantation. Using immunoSEQ multiplex PCR, the repertoire was profiled, and TCRdb retains in-frame clones only, with some absent. The sample includes around 100,000 clones, 85% to 95% of them seen just once. No antigens are known for them. Sequences were derived from unstimulated CD4+ T cells sorted from spleen or lymph node cells, sampled before transplant. The receptors here all came from a human donor who was the organ donor for an intestinal transplant. The CDR3 runs from the conserved cysteine through the conserved F or W. D genes are given only for firm matches. Clone size is not always given. Where it is, it says once, few, many or a class for expanded clones.

DNA | CDR3 | J | size | D | V
TGTGCCAGCAGCGTAGGTGCGACAGGAACCTACGAGCAGTACTTC | CASSVGATGTYEQYF | TRBJ2-7 | - | - | TRBV9
TGCGCCAGCAGCCCCTCCGGGGGGAGGGGATATGGCTACACCTTC | CASSPSGGRGYGYTF | TRBJ1-2 | - | - | TRBV5-1
TGTGCCAGCAGTTTGGTCGGGTTTAAAGGGGAAAAACTGTTTTTT | CASSLVGFKGEKLFF | TRBJ1-4 | - | - | TRBV27
TGTGCCAGCAGCTTAGCGCGGGGCACAGATACGCAGTATTTT | CASSLARGTDTQYF | TRBJ2-3 | - | - | TRBV11-2
TGTGCCAGCAGCTTAGAAGGGACAGGCGCCTACGAGCAGTACTTC | CASSLEGTGAYEQYF | TRBJ2-7 | - | TRBD1 | TRBV11-2
TGTGCCAGTAGTATAGGGGCCAGGGGAGGGCTAAACCATTATAGCAATCAGCCCCAGCATTTT | CASSIGARGGLNHYSNQPQHF | TRBJ1-5 | - | - | TRBV19
TGTGCCAGCAGACTCGCGGGGTCTGGGGCCAACGTCCTGACTTTC | CASRLAGSGANVLTF | TRBJ2-6 | - | - | TRBV6-4
TGTGCCAGCAGTAGGACGATAGCGGCGACCTACGAGCAGTACTTC | CASSRTIAATYEQYF | TRBJ2-7 | - | - | TRBV6-1
TGTGCCAGCAGCTGGGACTTACTAGAAGAACACAATGAGCAGTTCTTC | CASSWDLLEEHNEQFF | TRBJ2-1 | few | - | TRBV5-4
TGTGCCAGCAGTGGGGAAGCGGGAGAGCGGGAGCAGTTCTTC | CASSGEAGEREQFF | TRBJ2-1 | - | TRBD2 | TRBV2
TGTGCCAGTAGAAATGTGGGGGGTAACTATGGCTACACCTTC | CASRNVGGNYGYTF | TRBJ1-2 | - | - | TRBV19
TGCAGCGTTGAAGATGGCGGTAATGAAAAACTGTTTTTT | CSVEDGGNEKLFF | TRBJ1-4 | - | - | TRBV29-1
TGTGCCAGCAGTGAGGGAGTTTCTCCCTACGAGCAGTACTTC | CASSEGVSPYEQYF | TRBJ2-7 | once | - | TRBV2
TGTGCCACCAGCAGAGTAGAGGGGATTGGTCAGCCCCAGCATTTT | CATSRVEGIGQPQHF | TRBJ1-5 | - | - | TRBV15
TGTGCCAGCAGCTTTCCGGGACTAGCGGTCAGCACAGATACGCAGTATTTT | CASSFPGLAVSTDTQYF | TRBJ2-3 | - | TRBD2 | TRBV5-6
TGCAGCGTTGAGGTGGCCGGGCCCACTGAAGCTTTCTTT | CSVEVAGPTEAFF | TRBJ1-1 | - | - | TRBV29-1
TGCAGCACGACTAGCGGCTACGAGCAGTACTTC | CSTTSGYEQYF | TRBJ2-7 | - | TRBD2 | TRBV20-1
TGTGCCAGCAGTCCCAGACAGAGCGCAAAAGAGACCCAGTACTTC | CASSPRQSAKETQYF | TRBJ2-5 | - | - | TRBV28